This is a list of T cell receptor beta chains from one sample in a study of cytomegalovirus exposure and HLA in healthy donors. Sequencing used immunoSEQ multiplex PCR; TCRdb keeps in-frame clones, though not all of them. Of roughly 140,000 clones listed, about three quarters are singletons. Sequencing input: PBMCs. These receptors originate from a male donor in good health and CMV-seronegative. CDR3s leave out the opening cysteine and the closing phenylalanine or tryptophan.

>TRBV9
ASSVVDGLVEYNEQF
>TRBV19
ASSINRMNTEAF
>TRBV19
ASSPPPGQGVGEQY
>TRBV29-1
SVEDLYEQY
>TRBV19
ASSIRAGPQYEQY
>TRBV6-7
ASSYKPGFVQPQH
>TRBV10-3
AIRAGEGDTQY
>TRBV5-6
ASSLGGRLHEGYT
>TRBV5-5
ASSSRGGGYYEQY
>TRBV7-8
ASSLPTGSPLH
>TRBV10-3
ASSEIGETQY
>TRBV7-2
ASSLGGGRDETQY
>TRBV29-1
SARRAGGLDTEAF
>TRBV18
ASSPRTGSDQPQH
>TRBV5-4
ASSSTRTTSYEQY
>TRBV29-1
SVDSAGVYTQY
>TRBV30
AWRGGQSLYEQY
>TRBV9
ASSVEGLEIYEQF
>TRBV4-1
ASSQGVSGTDTQY
>TRBV2
ASSWTPTSYEQY
>TRBV13
ASSPQPGLAATYEQY
>TRBV6-1
ASSEWEGLAGGSTQY
>TRBV9
ASSESSTDTQY
>TRBV2
ASSERGVGTLDTQY
>TRBV27
ASSFDRGYEQY
>TRBV14
ASSLGAGMSTDTQY
>TRBV5-8
ASSLGLAGVEQY
>TRBV9
ASSPGQGTVRPQH
>TRBV13
ASSVGALNSPLH
>TRBV9
ASSPPRDRPTGELF
>TRBV19
ASSSNRDRWDYEQY
>TRBV4-3
ASSQERGAGNIQY
>TRBV2
ASSETVYSNQPQH
>TRBV5-1
ASSLDQGTEAF
>TRBV10-3
AITEGAPSPNSPLH
>TRBV5-1
ASSWDTYTGELF
>TRBV19
ASSLGTGVSYEQY
>TRBV30
AWSVRGDRGVQPQH